The 18 T cell receptor beta chains below were found in one sample sequenced in a study of HIV-infected children after antiretroviral therapy interruption. This sample's treatment: PENTA 11 planned treatment interruption arm or continuous ART arm. The TCR library was built from RNA with a 3' RACE protocol and unique molecular identifiers. TCRdb passed the 3' RACE reads through MiXCR, listing each CDR3 protein once. Of 30,000 to 50,000 distinct CDR3 sequences listed, 6.5% are singletons. Sequenced here: CD45RA+ CD4+ T cells from PBMCs, pooled from several time points, sampled from a donor given antiretroviral therapy, either interrupted or continuous. Indicated subset: naive CD4+ CD45RA+ CD45RO- T cells. The receptors originated from a pool of human donors with HIV.

There are many counts of this clonotype. V is TRBV29-1 and J is TRBJ2-1; D unclear. This CDR3 has 11 amino acids. The V end lost 2 bases, the J end lost 6 bases, and 5 bases lay between the germline ends. Per germline, CDR1 SQVTM and CDR2 ANQGSEA. CDR3 nucleotide sequence: TGCAGCGTTGAACGGTCCAATGAGCAGTTCTTC. Its translation is CSVERSNEQFF.

This clonotype was recorded many times. The V call is TRBV29-1, the J call TRBJ2-2, with 10 bases fitting TRBD1. The CDR3 is 15 residues long. Looked up from germline, CDR1 is SQVTM and CDR2 is ANQGSEA. Unmatched junction bases numbered 3, after V lost 0 bases and J lost 5 bases. CDR3 amino acids: CSVEEDRGLTGELFF. CDR3 sequence (DNA): TGCAGCGTTGAAGAGGACAGGGGGTTAACCGGGGAGCTGTTTTTT.

This clonotype has only a few counts. The chain combines TRBV7-2 with TRBJ2-3; perhaps TRBD2 as D (6 bases). Trimming left V 5 bases short and J 8 bases short, with 11 bases between. CDR3 length: 12 residues. Germline V gives CDR1 SGHTA, CDR2 FQGNSA. The CDR3 DNA reads as TGTGCCAGCAGCCTGGGAGGACGTACGCAGTATTTT. Protein product: CASSLGGRTQYF.

This clonotype was observed at least ten times. The chain recombines TRBV29-1 with TRBJ2-7; TRBD1 agrees at 10 bases. The CDR3 contains 13 residues. V lost 7 bases to trimming and J lost 1 base; unmatched junction nucleotides: 4. Germline CDR1 is SQVTM and CDR2 is ANQGSEA. The chain's CDR3 is CSAWDRGSYEQYF. Here the CDR3 DNA reads TGCAGCGCCTGGGACAGGGGATCCTACGAGCAGTACTTC.

This clonotype was seen many times. The rearrangement joins TRBV28 to TRBJ1-6; 7 bases map to TRBD1. CDR3 length equals 14 residues. The J segment lost 8 bases and the V segment lost 5 bases, leaving 6 bases of the junction unmatched. CDR1 is MDHEN, CDR2 SYDVKM, per germline. This CDR3 reads CASSQGDRDSPLHF. As DNA, the CDR3 is TGTGCCAGCAGTCAGGGGGACCGTGATTCACCCCTCCACTTT.

This clonotype was counted ten times or more. The V and J genes are TRBV6-2 or TRBV6-3 and TRBJ1-1; D is unclear. The germline V gene encodes CDR1 MNHEY and CDR2 SVGEGT. The CDR3 has 13 residues. V lost 1 base and J 4 bases, leaving 7 bases between the germline ends. The CDR3 sequence: CASSYFWGTEAFF. The CDR3 DNA reads TGTGCCAGCAGTTACTTCTGGGGCACTGAAGCTTTCTTT.

This clonotype was picked up many times. The junction departs from the called germline gene at one end, perhaps through a read error. This sequence joins TRBV10-3 and TRBJ2-4, with D perhaps TRBD1 (7 bases). CDR3 length: 16 residues. Germline V gives CDR1 ENHRY, CDR2 SYGVKD. CDR3 DNA: TGTGCCAGCGGTGATGCAGGGGGGAAAAGTCAAAACACCTTGTACTTT. This translates into CASGDAGGKSQNTLYF.

This clonotype turned up a few times. The rearrangement joins TRBV7-2 to TRBJ1-1; D not certain. V was pared by 1 base and J by 2 bases, with 8 bases between. From germline, CDR1 is SGHTA and CDR2 FQGNSA. The CDR3 loop spans 14 amino acids. DNA of the CDR3: TGTGCCAGCAGCTTAGTCCCGGGAAACACTGAAGCTTTCTTT. The encoded protein is CASSLVPGNTEAFF.

The chain uses TRBV6-6 and TRBJ2-6, with a tentative D call TRBD1 (5 bases). Germline V gives CDR1 MNHNY, CDR2 SVGAGI (reference sequence). V lost 4 bases to trimming and J lost 1 base, with 8 bases between them. The CDR3 length is 15 residues. CDR3 in amino acids: CASSWGLSGANVLTF. Written as DNA, the CDR3 is TGTGCCAGCAGTTGGGGCCTTTCTGGGGCCAACGTCCTGACTTTC.

The chain is built from TRBV18 and TRBJ2-7; TRBD1 agrees at 7 bases. Germline V gene lookup returns CDR1 KGHSH and CDR2 LQKENI. CDR3 size: 15 residues. J was trimmed by 2 bases and V by 2 bases; bases with no gene match: 6. This CDR3 is CASSPFRDRAYEQYF. CDR3 nucleotide sequence: TGTGCCAGCTCACCATTCCGGGACAGAGCCTACGAGCAGTACTTC. Full variable domain (rest looked up from reference TRBV18 and TRBJ2-7): NAGVMQNPRHLVRRRGQEARLRCSPMKGHSHVYWYRQLPEEGLKFMVYLQKENIIDESGMPKERFSAEFPKEGPSILRIQQVVRGDSAAYFCASSPFRDRAYEQYFGPGTRLTVT.

This clonotype has ten or more counts. This chain joins TRBV24-1 and TRBJ2-1; D remains ambiguous. Trimming took off 0 bases at V and 12 bases at J, with 17 bases between the two ends. The CDR3 runs to 15 residues. Germline V gene data show CDR1 as KGHDR and CDR2 as SFDVKD. The CDR3 sequence: CATSDLSSRLERQFF. The CDR3 DNA follows: TGTGCCACCAGTGATTTGAGTAGCAGGCTGGAACGGCAGTTCTTC.

This clonotype was detected ten times or more. The genes are TRBV29-1 and TRBJ2-2; a weak D match, TRBD2 (6 bases). The length of the CDR3 is 13 residues. Germline values: CDR1 SQVTM, CDR2 ANQGSEA. With 4 bases removed from V and 7 bases from J, the gap between germline ends came to 13 bases. The CDR3 sequence: CSVGRGVGGELFF. The CDR3 DNA sequence: TGCAGCGTTGGGAGGGGCGTCGGCGGGGAGCTGTTTTTT.

This clonotype was found a few times. The CDR3 DNA follows: TGCGCCAGCAGCGCTAAGGGAGCAGATACGCAGTATTTT. Translating it yields CASSAKGADTQYF. The chain couples TRBV10-1 to TRBJ2-3; possibly TRBD2 for D (5 bases). This CDR3 region has 13 residues. Trimming cost V 6 bases and J 4 bases, with 11 bases left between them. Germline values: CDR1 WNHNN, CDR2 SYGVQD (reference sequence).

This clonotype turned up a few times. The chain links TRBV29-1 to TRBJ1-1, with a tentative D call TRBD1 (6 bases). The CDR3 length is 14 residues. V lost 4 bases and J 5 bases, leaving 17 bases between the germline ends. Germline CDR1 and CDR2: SQVTM and ANQGSEA. CDR3 protein: CSVAVRGEWTEAFF. In DNA, the CDR3 is TGCAGCGTTGCGGTCAGGGGAGAATGGACTGAAGCTTTCTTT.

This clonotype has just a few counts. The rearrangement uses TRBV7-2 and TRBJ2-7; D is unclear. V lost 1 base and J lost 4, with 11 bases in between. CDR1 SGHTA and CDR2 FQGNSA come from the germline V gene. This CDR3 spans 14 amino acids. The CDR3 reads CASSLVVSSYEQYF. The CDR3 nucleotides are TGTGCCAGCAGCTTAGTTGTCAGCTCGTACGAGCAGTACTTC.

In this sample, this clonotype turned up many times. The J gene is TRBJ2-7, the V gene TRBV18; no reliable D call. Germline CDR1 KGHSH, CDR2 LQKENI. The length of the CDR3 is 14 residues. V lost 3 bases to trimming and J lost 1 base, with 10 bases between them. In DNA form, the CDR3 reads TGTGCCAGCTCACCGGTCGACACATCCTACGAGCAGTACTTC. Protein sequence: CASSPVDTSYEQYF. The whole variable domain, remainder taken from reference TRBV18 and TRBJ2-7, is NAGVMQNPRHLVRRRGQEARLRCSPMKGHSHVYWYRQLPEEGLKFMVYLQKENIIDESGMPKERFSAEFPKEGPSILRIQQVVRGDSAAYFCASSPVDTSYEQYFGPGTRLTVT.

By sample fraction, this clonotype is medium-sized. One end of the junction fails to match germline, which may point to a read error. The chain combines TRBV19 with TRBJ2-4; D possibly corresponds to TRBD1 (5 bases). The CDR3 has 15 amino acids. The V gene's germline CDR1 is LNHDA and CDR2 SQIVND (reference sequence). In DNA form, the CDR3 reads TGTGCCAGCAGTATACCAGGGTACAGTCAAAACACCTTGTACTTT. This translates into CASSIPGYSQNTLYF.

This clonotype has a count of ten or more. The chain employs TRBV5-4 and TRBJ2-7; D remains ambiguous. The V end lost 4 bases, the J end lost 1 base, and 12 bases lay between the germline ends. This CDR3 has 14 residues. Germline CDR1 is SGHNT and CDR2 is YYREEE (reference sequence). The CDR3 region has the DNA TGTGCCAGCAGCACCTCCCCGGAGTCCTACGAGCAGTACTTC. Amino acids: CASSTSPESYEQYF. The whole variable domain, remainder taken from reference TRBV5-4 and TRBJ2-7, is ETGVTQSPTHLIKTRGQQVTLRCSSQSGHNTVSWYQQALGQGPQFIFQYYREEENGRGNFPPRFSGLQFPNYSSELNVNALELDDSALYLCASSTSPESYEQYFGPGTRLTVT.